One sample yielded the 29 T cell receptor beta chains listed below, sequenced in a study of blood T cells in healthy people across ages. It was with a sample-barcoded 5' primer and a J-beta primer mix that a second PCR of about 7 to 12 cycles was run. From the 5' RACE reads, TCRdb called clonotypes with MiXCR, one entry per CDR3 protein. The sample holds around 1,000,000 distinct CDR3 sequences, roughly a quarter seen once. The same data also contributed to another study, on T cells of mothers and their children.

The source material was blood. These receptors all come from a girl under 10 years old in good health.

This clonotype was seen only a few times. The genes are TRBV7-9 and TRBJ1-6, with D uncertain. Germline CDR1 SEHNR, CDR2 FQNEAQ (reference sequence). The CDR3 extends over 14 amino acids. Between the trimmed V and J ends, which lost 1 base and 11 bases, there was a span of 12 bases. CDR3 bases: TGTGCCAGCAGCTTAGAACGGGAGACTACACCCCTCCACTTT. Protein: CASSLERETTPLHF.

Written as DNA, the CDR3 is TGTGCCAGCAGTTACTTGGGCCTCCCGGACAGGGGCACAGATACGCAGTATTTT. Translated: CASSYLGLPDRGTDTQYF. The chain joins TRBV6-6 to TRBJ2-3; 8 bases are a match to TRBD1. With V trimmed by 1 base and J by 1 base, 10 bases remained unmatched. This CDR3 is 18 amino acids long. CDR1 and CDR2 from the germline V gene are MNHNY and SVGAGI (reference sequence).

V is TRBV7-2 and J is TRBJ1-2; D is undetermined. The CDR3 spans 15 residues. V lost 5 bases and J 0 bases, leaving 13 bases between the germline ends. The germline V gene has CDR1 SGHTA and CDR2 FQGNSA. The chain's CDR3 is CASSRQRAANYGYTF. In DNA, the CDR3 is TGTGCCAGCAGCCGACAAAGGGCAGCTAACTATGGCTACACCTTC. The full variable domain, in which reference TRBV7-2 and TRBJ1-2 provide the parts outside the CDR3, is GAGVSQSPSNKVTEKGKDVELRCDPISGHTALYWYRQSLGQGLEFLIYFQGNSAPDKSGLPSDRFSAERTGGSVSTLTIQRTQQEDSAVYLCASSRQRAANYGYTFGSGTRLTVV.

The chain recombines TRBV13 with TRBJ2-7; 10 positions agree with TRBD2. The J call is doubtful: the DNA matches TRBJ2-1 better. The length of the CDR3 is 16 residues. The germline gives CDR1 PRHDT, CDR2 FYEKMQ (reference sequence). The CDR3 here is CASSPTLAGPYNEQFF. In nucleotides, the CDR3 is TGTGCCAGCAGCCCAACACTAGCGGGGCCCTACAATGAGCAGTTCTTC.

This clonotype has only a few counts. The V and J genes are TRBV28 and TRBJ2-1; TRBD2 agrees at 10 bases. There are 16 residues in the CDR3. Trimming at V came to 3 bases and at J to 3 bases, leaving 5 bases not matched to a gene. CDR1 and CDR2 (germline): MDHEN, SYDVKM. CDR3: CASSLASGRLYNEQFF. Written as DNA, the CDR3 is TGTGCCAGCAGTTTGGCTAGCGGGAGACTCTACAATGAGCAGTTCTTC.

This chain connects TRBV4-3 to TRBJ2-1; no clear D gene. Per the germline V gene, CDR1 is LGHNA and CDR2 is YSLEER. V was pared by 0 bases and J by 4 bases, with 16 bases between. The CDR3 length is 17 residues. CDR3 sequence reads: CASSQDFEPEWYNEQFF. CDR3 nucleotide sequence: TGCGCCAGCAGCCAAGATTTCGAACCAGAATGGTACAATGAGCAGTTCTTC.

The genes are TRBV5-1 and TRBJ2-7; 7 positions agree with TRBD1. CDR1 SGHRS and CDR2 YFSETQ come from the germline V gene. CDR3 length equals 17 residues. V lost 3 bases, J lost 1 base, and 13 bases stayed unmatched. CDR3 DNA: TGCGCCAGCAGCTCACATTCCGGGACAGAGTTATCCTACGAGCAGTACTTC. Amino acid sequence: CASSSHSGTELSYEQYF.

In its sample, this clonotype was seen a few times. For the CDR3, the DNA is TGTGCCAGCAGCCAAGAGTCAAGGCTAGCGGGAGTGGATACGCAGTATTTT. The encoded protein is CASSQESRLAGVDTQYF. The rearrangement links TRBV3-1 to TRBJ2-3; 10 nucleotides align to TRBD2. This CDR3 has 17 amino acids. Germline V gene data show CDR1 as LGHDT and CDR2 as YNNKEL (reference sequence). V lost 0 bases, J lost 6 bases, and 9 bases stayed unmatched.

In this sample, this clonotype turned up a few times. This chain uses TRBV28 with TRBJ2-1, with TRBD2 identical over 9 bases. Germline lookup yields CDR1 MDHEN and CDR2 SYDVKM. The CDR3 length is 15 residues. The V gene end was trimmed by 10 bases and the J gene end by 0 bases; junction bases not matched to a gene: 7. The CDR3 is CANSISGSSYNEQFF. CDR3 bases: TGTGCCAACTCGATTAGCGGGAGCTCCTACAATGAGCAGTTCTTC.

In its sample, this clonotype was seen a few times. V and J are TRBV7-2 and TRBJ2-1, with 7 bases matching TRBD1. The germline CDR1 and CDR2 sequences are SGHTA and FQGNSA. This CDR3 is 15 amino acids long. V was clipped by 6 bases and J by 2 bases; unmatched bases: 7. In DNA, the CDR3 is TGTGCCAGCAGTTTGACAGGGACCGCCTACAATGAGCAGTTCTTC. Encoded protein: CASSLTGTAYNEQFF.

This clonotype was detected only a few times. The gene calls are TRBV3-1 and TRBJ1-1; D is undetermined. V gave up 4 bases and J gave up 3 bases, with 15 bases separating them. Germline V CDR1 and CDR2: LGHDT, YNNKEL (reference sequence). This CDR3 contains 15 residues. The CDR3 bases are TGTGCCAGCAGCCCCTCGGATTCCGGAGACACTGAAGCTTTCTTT. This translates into CASSPSDSGDTEAFF.

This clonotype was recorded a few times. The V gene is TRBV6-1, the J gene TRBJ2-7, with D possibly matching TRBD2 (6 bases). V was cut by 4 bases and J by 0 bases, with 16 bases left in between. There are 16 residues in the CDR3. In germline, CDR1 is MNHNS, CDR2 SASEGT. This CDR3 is CASSAEMAGYSYEQYF. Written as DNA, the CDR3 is TGTGCCAGCAGTGCAGAAATGGCGGGATACTCCTACGAGCAGTACTTC.

CDR3 protein: CASSPRLAGGSSEQFF. The CDR3 DNA follows: TGTGCCAGCAGCCCCCGACTAGCGGGAGGGTCGAGCGAGCAGTTCTTC. The chain recombines TRBV13 with TRBJ2-1; 14 bases are shared with TRBD2. The CDR3 sequence is 16 residues long. CDR1 is PRHDT, CDR2 FYEKMQ, per germline (reference sequence). Trimming took 5 bases from V and 10 from J; bases not matched to a gene: 10. The whole variable domain, remainder taken from reference TRBV13 and TRBJ2-1, is AAGVIQSPRHLIKEKRETATLKCYPIPRHDTVYWYQQGPGQDPQFLISFYEKMQSDKGSIPDRFSAQQFSDYHSELNMSSLELGDSALYFCASSPRLAGGSSEQFFGPGTRLTVL.

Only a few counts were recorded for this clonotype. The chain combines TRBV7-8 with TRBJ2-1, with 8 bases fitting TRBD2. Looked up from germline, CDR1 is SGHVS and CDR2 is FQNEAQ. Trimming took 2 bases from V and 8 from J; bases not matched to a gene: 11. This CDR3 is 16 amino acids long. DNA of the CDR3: TGTGCCAGCAGCTTAATGGAGCCTAGCGGGTTCCATGAGCAGTTCTTC. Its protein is CASSLMEPSGFHEQFF.

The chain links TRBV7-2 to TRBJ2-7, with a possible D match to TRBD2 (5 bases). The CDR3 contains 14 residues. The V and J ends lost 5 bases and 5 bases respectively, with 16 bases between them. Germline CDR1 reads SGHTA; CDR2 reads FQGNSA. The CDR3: CASSLHGPGDEQYF. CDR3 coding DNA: TGTGCCAGCAGCCTACATGGACCCGGGGACGAGCAGTACTTC.

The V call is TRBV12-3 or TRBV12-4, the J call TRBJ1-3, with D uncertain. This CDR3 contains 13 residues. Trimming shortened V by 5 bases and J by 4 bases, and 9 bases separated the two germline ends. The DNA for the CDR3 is TGTGCCAGCAGTACCCCGATGGGAAACACCATATATTTT. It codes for CASSTPMGNTIYF.

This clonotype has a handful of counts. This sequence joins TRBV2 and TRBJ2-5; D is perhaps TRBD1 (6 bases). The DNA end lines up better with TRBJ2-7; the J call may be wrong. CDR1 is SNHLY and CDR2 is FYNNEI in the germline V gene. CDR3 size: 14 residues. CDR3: CASSGSRGSYEQYF. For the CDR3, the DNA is TGTGCCAGCAGTGGTAGCAGGGGCTCCTACGAGCAGTACTTC.

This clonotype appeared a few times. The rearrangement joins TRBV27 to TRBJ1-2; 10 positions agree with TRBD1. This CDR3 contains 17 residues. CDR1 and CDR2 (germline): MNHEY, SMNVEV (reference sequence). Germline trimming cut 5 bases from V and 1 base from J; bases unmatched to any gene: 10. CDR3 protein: CASSLSGTGASNYGYTF. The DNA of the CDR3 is TGTGCCAGCAGTCTCTCCGGGACAGGGGCGAGTAACTATGGCTACACCTTC.

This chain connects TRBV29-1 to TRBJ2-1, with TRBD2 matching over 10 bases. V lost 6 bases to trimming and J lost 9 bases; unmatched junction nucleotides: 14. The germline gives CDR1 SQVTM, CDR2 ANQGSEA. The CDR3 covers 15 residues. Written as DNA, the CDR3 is TGCAGCGTGGAAAGGGCACTAGCGGGGTCTGGTGAGCAGTTCTTC. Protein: CSVERALAGSGEQFF.

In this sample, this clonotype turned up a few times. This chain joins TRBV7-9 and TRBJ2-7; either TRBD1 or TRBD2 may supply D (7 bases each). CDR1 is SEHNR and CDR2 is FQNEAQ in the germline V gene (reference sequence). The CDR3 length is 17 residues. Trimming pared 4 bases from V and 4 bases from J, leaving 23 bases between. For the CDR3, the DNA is TGTGCCAGCAGCTCCCAGGGGGGGTACAGGCGGGGGTACGAGCAGTACTTC. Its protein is CASSSQGGYRRGYEQYF.

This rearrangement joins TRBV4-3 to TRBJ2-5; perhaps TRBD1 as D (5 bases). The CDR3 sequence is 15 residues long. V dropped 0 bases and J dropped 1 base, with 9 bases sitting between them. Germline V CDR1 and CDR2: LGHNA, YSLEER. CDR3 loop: CASSQEADSQETQYF. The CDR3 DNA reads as TGCGCCAGCAGCCAAGAAGCCGACAGCCAAGAGACCCAGTACTTC.

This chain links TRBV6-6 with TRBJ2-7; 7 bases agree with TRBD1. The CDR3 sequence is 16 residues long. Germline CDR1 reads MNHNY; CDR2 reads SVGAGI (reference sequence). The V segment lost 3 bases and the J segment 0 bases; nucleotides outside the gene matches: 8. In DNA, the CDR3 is TGTGCCAGCAGTTATGAGGGGGCGCGGTTCTCCTACGAGCAGTACTTC. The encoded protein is CASSYEGARFSYEQYF.

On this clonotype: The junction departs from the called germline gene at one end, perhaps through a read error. This CDR3 reads CASSSTQQVF. For the CDR3, the DNA is TGTGCCAGCAGCTCGACCCAACAGGTCTTC. The rearrangement uses TRBV7-9 and TRBJ1-2, with D maybe TRBD1 (5 bases). Per germline, CDR1 SEHNR and CDR2 FQNEAQ (reference sequence). CDR3 length equals 10 residues.

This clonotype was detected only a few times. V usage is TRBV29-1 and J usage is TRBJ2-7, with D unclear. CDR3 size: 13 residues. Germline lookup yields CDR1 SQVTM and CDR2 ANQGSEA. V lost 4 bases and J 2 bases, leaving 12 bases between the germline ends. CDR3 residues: CSVVPSATYEQYF. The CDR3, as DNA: TGCAGCGTTGTGCCGTCAGCGACCTACGAGCAGTACTTC.

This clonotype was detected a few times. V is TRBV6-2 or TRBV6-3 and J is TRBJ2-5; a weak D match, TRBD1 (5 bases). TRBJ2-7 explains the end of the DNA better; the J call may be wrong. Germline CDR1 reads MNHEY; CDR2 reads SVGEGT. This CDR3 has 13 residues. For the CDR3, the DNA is TGTGCCAGCAGTTACGACAGACCCTACGAGCAGTACTTC. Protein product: CASSYDRPYEQYF.

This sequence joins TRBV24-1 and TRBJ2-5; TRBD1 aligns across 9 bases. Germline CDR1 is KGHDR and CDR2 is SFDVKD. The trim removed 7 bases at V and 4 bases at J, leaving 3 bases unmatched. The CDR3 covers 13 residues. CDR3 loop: CATSGTGLETQYF. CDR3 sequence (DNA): TGTGCCACCAGCGGGACAGGGTTAGAGACCCAGTACTTC.

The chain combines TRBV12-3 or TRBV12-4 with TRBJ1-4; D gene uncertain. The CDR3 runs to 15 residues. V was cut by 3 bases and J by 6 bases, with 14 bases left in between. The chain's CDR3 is CASSLGSQPHEKLFF. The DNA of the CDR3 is TGTGCCAGCAGTTTGGGTAGCCAGCCACATGAAAAACTGTTTTTT.

CDR3 amino acids: CASSLMGLAGYEQYF. The CDR3 DNA reads as TGTGCCAGCAGTTTAATGGGACTAGCGGGATACGAGCAGTACTTC. The rearrangement links TRBV27 to TRBJ2-7; 13 bases agree with TRBD2. V was pared by 2 bases and J by 4 bases, with 2 bases of the junction left unmatched. CDR1 and CDR2 (germline): MNHEY, SMNVEV (reference sequence). The CDR3 contains 15 residues.

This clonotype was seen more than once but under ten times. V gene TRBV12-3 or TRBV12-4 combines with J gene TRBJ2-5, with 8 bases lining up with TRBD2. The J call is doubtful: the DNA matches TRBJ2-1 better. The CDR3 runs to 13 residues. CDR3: CASSEGLGPEQFF. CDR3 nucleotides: TGTGCCAGCAGTGAGGGACTAGGCCCTGAGCAGTTCTTC.